This T cell receptor (beta chain) was retrieved from a study of cytomegalovirus exposure and HLA in healthy donors. Study results and caveats: With high specificity and sensitivity, the classifier reportedly diagnosed cytomegalovirus status. Exclusion applied to some V segments, including TRBV6-2 and TRBV6-3, as they were indistinguishable. Later on, an analysis tied approximately 15,000 TCR beta sequences to HLA alleles at 0.05 false discovery rate.

V was clipped by 2 bases and J by 7 bases; unmatched bases: 8. Germline V gene sequence: CDR1 LNHNV, CDR2 YYDKDF (reference sequence). The length of the CDR3 is 16 residues. 13 Jbeta primers and 60 Vbeta primers were used for the PCR. Only in-frame clones appear in the TCRdb table, and some are missing; sequencing was by immunoSEQ multiplex PCR. The data hold about 200,000 clones, with about 85% observed a single time. Comments on this clone: What it binds is unknown.

Sequencing input: PBMCs. The sequence derives from a boy between 2 and 10 years old in good health and CMV-seronegative. The rearrangement uses TRBV15 and TRBJ1-4; 9 bases align to TRBD1. CDR3 in DNA: TGTGCCACCAGCAGATTGGAAACAGGGGGCGGTGAAAAACTGTTTTTT. Its protein product is CATSRLETGGGEKLFF.